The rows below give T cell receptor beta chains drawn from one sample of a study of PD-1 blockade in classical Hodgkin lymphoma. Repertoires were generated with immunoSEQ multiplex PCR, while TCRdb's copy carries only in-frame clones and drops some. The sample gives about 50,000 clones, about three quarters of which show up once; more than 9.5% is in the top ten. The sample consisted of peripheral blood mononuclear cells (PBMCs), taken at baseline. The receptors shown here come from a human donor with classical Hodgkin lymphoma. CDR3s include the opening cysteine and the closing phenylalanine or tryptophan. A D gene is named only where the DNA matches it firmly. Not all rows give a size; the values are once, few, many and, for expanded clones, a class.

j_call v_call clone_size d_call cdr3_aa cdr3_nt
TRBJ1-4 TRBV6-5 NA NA CASSYWFLEQAEKLFF TGTGCCAGCAGTTATTGGTTTTTGGAACAGGCGGAAAAACTGTTTTTT
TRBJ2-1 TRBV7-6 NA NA CASSLELGSYNEQFF TGTGCCAGCAGCTTAGAGTTGGGGAGCTACAATGAGCAGTTCTTC
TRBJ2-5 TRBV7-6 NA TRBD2 CASSLARAAGVETQYF TGTGCCAGCAGCTTAGCGCGGGCAGCGGGAGTGGAGACCCAGTACTTC
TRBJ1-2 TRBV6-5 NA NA CASSYVGSGYTF TGTGCCAGCAGTTACGTGGGGTCGGGCTACACCTTC
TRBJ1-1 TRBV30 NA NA CAWSVQLVPEAFF TGTGCCTGGAGTGTACAGTTGGTCCCTGAAGCTTTCTTT
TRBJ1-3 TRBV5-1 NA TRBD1 CASRGTGGRNTIYF TGCGCCAGCAGAGGGACAGGGGGCAGAAACACCATATATTTT
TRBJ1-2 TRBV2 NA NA CASSEASQVYGYTF TGTGCCAGCAGTGAAGCCTCACAGGTCTATGGCTACACCTTC
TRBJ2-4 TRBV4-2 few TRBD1 CASSLESGTGGNIQYF TGTGCCAGCAGCCTAGAGTCCGGGACAGGGGGGAACATTCAGTACTTC
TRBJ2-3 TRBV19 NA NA CASSIEITDTQYF TGTGCCAGTAGTATCGAGATCACAGATACGCAGTATTTT
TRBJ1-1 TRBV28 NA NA CASSPQGYLDTEAFF TGTGCCAGCAGTCCACAAGGGTATCTGGACACTGAAGCTTTCTTT
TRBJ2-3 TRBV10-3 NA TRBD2 CASAANTGTSGSRDTQYF TGTGCCAGCGCAGCAAATACCGGGACTAGCGGGAGTAGGGATACGCAGTATTTT
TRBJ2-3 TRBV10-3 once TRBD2 CAISDAPSGGASEQTDTQYF TGTGCCATCAGTGACGCGCCTAGCGGGGGGGCATCGGAGCAAACAGATACGCAGTATTTT
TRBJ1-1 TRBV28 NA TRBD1 CASSFVGTGSDTEAFF TGTGCCAGCAGTTTCGTCGGGACAGGGAGCGACACTGAAGCTTTCTTT
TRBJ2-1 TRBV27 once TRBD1 CASSFGTGSNEQFF TGTGCCAGCAGTTTCGGGACAGGGTCGAATGAGCAGTTCTTC
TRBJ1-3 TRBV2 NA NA CASSGGLSGNTIYF TGTGCCAGCAGTGGGGGCTTGTCTGGAAACACCATATATTTT
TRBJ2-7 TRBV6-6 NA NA CAIGSYEQYF TGTGCCATCGGTTCCTACGAGCAGTACTTC
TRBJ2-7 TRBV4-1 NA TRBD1 CASSQEAGQGLGEQYF TGCGCCAGCAGCCAAGAAGCCGGACAGGGTCTAGGCGAGCAGTACTTC
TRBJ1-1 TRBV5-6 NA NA CASSPGRFNTEAFF TGTGCCAGCAGCCCGGGACGGTTTAACACTGAAGCTTTCTTT
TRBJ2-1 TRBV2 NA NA CASSARGNEQFF TGTGCCAGCAGTGCGAGAGGAAATGAGCAGTTCTTC
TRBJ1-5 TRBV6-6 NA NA CARPWGVFYSNQPQHF TGTGCCAGACCTTGGGGCGTATTCTATAGCAATCAGCCCCAGCATTTT
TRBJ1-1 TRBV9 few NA CASSVGKGSNTEAFF TGTGCCAGCAGCGTAGGCAAGGGGTCGAACACTGAAGCTTTCTTT
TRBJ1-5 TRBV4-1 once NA CASSQDREGRHYQPQHF TGCGCCAGCAGCCAAGATAGGGAAGGGAGGCACTATCAGCCCCAGCATTTT
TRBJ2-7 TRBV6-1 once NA CASSERITEQYF TGTGCCAGCAGTGAAAGGATAACCGAGCAGTACTTC
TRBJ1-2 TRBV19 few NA CASSIRLQYGYTF TGTGCCAGTAGTATTCGCCTTCAGTATGGCTACACCTTC
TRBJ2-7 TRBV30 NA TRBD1 CAWSVPSGTGGSYEQYF TGTGCCTGGAGTGTCCCCAGCGGGACAGGGGGCTCCTACGAGCAGTACTTC
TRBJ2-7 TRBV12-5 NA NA CASGLGPEVGYEQYF TGTGCTAGTGGTTTGGGCCCCGAGGTGGGGTACGAGCAGTACTTC
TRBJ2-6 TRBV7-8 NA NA CASSLELYPGSGANVLTF TGTGCCAGCAGCTTAGAACTCTACCCAGGCTCTGGGGCCAACGTCCTGACTTTC
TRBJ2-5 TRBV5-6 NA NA CASSLQGQEETQYF TGTGCCAGCAGCTTGCAGGGGCAGGAAGAGACCCAGTACTTC
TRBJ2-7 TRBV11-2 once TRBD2 CASSLLAGGTYEQYF TGTGCCAGCAGCCTCCTAGCGGGAGGAACCTACGAGCAGTACTTC
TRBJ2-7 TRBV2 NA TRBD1 CASNLLTGGFYEQYF TGTGCCAGCAATTTGTTGACAGGGGGTTTCTACGAGCAGTACTTC
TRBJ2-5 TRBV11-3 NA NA CASSTFYETGGETQYF TGTGCCAGCAGTACGTTTTATGAGACGGGTGGGGAGACCCAGTACTTC
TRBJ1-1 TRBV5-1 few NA CASSLDQGLTEAFF TGCGCCAGCAGTTTGGATCAGGGACTCACTGAAGCTTTCTTT
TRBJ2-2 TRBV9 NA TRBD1 CASSAARTGFGGELFF TGTGCCAGCAGCGCAGCAAGGACAGGGTTTGGCGGGGAGCTGTTTTTT
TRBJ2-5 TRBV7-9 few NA CASSPGLSNQETQYF TGTGCCAGCAGCCCGGGACTTTCCAACCAAGAGACCCAGTACTTC
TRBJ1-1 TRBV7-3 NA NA CASRDSWNTEAFF TGTGCCAGCAGGGACTCATGGAACACTGAAGCTTTCTTT
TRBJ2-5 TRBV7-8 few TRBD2 CASSLELGGWETQYF TGTGCCAGCAGCTTAGAGTTGGGGGGGTGGGAGACCCAGTACTTC
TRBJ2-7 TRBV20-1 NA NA CSAAILSEQYF TGCAGTGCTGCGATATTATCCGAGCAGTACTTC
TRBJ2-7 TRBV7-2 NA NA CASSWRAPGEQYF TGTGCCAGCAGCTGGCGGGCCCCAGGGGAGCAGTACTTC
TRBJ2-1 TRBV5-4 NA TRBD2 CASSISGRSDNEQFF TGTGCCAGCAGCATTAGCGGGAGGTCTGACAATGAGCAGTTCTTC
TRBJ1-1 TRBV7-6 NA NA CASSHPLREAENTEAFF TGTGCCAGCAGCCATCCTTTGAGGGAGGCAGAGAACACTGAAGCTTTCTTT
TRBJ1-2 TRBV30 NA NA CASRRGAEDGYTF TGTGCCTCCCGTCGGGGGGCAGAAGATGGCTACACCTTC
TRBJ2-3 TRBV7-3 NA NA CASSFLPSGSTDTQYF TGTGCCAGCAGCTTTTTGCCCAGCGGAAGCACAGATACGCAGTATTTT
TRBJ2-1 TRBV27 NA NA CASSSDWDKGNEQFF TGTGCCAGCAGCTCTGACTGGGACAAGGGAAATGAGCAGTTCTTC
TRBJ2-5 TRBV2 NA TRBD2 CASSVLAGAGEQYF TGTGCCAGCAGCGTACTAGCGGGAGCGGGTGAGCAGTACTTC
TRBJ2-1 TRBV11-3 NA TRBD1 CASSLGTGGTHNEQFF TGTGCCAGCAGCTTGGGGACAGGCGGCACCCACAATGAGCAGTTCTTC
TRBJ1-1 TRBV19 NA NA CASTLLRDNTEAFF TGTGCCAGTACCCTCTTAAGGGATAACACTGAAGCTTTCTTT
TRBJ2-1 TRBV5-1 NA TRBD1 CASSLEVTGVSHEQFF TGCGCCAGCAGCTTGGAGGTGACAGGGGTCTCCCATGAGCAGTTCTTC
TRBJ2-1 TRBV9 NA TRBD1 CASSASGTDYNEQFF TGTGCCAGCAGCGCTTCCGGGACAGACTACAATGAGCAGTTCTTC